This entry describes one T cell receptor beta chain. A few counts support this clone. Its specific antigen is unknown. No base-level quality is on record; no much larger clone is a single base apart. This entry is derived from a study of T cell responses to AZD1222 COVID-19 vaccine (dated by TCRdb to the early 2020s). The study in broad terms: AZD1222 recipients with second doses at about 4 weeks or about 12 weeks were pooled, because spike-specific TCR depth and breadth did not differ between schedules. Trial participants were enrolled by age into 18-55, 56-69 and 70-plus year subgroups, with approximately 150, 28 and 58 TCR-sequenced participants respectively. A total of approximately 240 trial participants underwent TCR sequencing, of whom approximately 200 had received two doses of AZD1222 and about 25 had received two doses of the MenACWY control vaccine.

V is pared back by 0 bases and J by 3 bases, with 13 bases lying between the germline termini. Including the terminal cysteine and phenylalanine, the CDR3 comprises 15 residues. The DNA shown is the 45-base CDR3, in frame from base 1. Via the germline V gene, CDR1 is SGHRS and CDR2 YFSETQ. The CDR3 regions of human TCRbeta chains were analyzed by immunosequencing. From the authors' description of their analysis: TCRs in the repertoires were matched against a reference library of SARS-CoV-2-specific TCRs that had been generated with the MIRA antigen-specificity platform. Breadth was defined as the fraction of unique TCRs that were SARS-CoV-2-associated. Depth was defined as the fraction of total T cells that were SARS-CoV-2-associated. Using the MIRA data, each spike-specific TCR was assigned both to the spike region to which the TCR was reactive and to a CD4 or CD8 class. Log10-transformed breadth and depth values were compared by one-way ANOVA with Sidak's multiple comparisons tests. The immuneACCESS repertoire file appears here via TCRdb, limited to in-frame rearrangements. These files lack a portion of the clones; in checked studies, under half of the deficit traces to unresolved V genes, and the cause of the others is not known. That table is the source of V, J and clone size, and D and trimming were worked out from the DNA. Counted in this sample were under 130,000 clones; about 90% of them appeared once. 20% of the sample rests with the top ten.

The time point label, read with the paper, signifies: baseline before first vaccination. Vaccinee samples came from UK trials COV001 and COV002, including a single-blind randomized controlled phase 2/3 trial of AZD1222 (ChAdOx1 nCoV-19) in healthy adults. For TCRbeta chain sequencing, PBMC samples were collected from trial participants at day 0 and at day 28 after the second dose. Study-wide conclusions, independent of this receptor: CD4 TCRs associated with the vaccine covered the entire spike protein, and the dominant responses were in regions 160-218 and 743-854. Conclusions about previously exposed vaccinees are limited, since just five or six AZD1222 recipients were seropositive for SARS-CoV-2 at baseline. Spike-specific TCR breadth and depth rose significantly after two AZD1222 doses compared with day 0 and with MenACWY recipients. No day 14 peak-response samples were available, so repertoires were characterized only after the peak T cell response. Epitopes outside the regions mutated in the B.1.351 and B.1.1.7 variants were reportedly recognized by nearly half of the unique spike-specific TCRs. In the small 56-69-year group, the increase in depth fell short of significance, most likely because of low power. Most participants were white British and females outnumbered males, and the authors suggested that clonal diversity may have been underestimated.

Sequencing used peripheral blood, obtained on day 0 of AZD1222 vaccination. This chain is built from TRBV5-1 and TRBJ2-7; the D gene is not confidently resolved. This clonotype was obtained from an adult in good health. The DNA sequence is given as TGCGCCAGCAGCTTGGATATGGTGGGAAACTACGAGCAGTACTTC. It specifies CASSLDMVGNYEQYF.